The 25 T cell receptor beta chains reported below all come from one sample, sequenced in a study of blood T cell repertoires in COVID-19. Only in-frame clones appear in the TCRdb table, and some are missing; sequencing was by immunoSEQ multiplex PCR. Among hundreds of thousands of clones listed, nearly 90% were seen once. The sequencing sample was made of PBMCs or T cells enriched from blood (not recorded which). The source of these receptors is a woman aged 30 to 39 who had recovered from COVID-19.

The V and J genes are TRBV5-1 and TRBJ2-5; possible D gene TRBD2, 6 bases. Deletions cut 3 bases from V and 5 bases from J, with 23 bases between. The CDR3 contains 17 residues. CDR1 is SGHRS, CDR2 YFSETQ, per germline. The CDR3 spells CASSSTVMPQAGETQYF. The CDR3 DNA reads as TGCGCCAGCAGCTCTACCGTCATGCCCCAGGCGGGGGAGACCCAGTACTTC. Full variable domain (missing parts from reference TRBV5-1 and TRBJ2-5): KAGVTQTPRYLIKTRGQQVTLSCSPISGHRSVSWYQQTPGQGLQFLFEYFSETQRNKGNFPGRFSGRQFSNSRSEMNVSTLELGDSALYLCASSSTVMPQAGETQYFGPGTRLLVL.

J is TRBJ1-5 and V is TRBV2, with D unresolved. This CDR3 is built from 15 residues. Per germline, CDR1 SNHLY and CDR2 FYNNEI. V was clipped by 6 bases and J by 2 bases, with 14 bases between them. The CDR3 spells CASSPFRSGNQPQHF. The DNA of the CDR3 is TGTGCCAGCAGCCCCTTTCGTTCCGGCAATCAGCCCCAGCATTTT.

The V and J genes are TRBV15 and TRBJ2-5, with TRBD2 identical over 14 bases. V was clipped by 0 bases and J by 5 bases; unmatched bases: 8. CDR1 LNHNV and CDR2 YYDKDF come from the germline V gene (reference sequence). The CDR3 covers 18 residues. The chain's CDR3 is CATSRDWTSGGSGETQYF. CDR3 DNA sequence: TGTGCCACCAGCAGAGACTGGACTAGCGGGGGGTCAGGTGAGACCCAGTACTTC.

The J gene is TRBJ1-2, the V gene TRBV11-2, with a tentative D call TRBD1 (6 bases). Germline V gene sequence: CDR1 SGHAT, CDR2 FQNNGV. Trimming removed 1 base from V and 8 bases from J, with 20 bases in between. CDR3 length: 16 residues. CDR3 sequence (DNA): TGTGCCAGCAGCTTAGTTATCGACCTGAGACAGGAAGGCTACACCTTC. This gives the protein CASSLVIDLRQEGYTF. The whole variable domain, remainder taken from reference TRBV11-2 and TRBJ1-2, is EAGVAQSPRYKIIEKRQSVAFWCNPISGHATLYWYQQILGQGPKLLIQFQNNGVVDDSQLPKDRFSAERLKGVDSTLKIQPAKLEDSAVYLCASSLVIDLRQEGYTFGSGTRLTVV.

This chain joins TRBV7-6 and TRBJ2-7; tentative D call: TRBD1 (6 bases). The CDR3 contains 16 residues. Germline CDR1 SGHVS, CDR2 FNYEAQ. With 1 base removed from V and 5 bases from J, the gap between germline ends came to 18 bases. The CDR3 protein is CASSLGTAGADNEQYF. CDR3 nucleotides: TGTGCCAGCAGCTTAGGGACCGCAGGGGCGGATAACGAGCAGTACTTC.

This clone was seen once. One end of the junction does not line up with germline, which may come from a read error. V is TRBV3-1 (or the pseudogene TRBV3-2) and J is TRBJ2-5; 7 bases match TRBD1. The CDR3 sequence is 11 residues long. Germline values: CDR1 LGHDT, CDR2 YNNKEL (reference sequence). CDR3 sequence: CASSLTGPANF. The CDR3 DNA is TGTGCCAGCAGCCTGACAGGGCCGGCAAACTTC.

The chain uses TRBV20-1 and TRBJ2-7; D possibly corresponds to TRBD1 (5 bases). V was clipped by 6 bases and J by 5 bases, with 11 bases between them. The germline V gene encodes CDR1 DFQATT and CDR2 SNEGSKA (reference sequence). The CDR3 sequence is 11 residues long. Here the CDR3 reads CSAVRGDEQYF. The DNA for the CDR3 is TGCAGTGCCGTAAGGGGCGACGAGCAGTACTTC.

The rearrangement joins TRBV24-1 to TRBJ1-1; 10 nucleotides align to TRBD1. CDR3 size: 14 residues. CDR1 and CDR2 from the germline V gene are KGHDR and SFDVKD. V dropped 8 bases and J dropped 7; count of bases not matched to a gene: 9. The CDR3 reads CATKKGTGAGEAFF. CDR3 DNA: TGTGCCACCAAGAAGGGGACAGGGGCGGGTGAAGCTTTCTTT.

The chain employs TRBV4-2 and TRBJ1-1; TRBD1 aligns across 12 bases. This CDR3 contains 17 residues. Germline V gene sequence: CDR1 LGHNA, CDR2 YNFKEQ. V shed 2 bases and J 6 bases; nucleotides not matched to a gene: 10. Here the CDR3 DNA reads TGTGCCAGCAGCCAAACGCTATCGGGACAGGGGGCTTCTGAAGCTTTCTTT. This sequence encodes CASSQTLSGQGASEAFF.

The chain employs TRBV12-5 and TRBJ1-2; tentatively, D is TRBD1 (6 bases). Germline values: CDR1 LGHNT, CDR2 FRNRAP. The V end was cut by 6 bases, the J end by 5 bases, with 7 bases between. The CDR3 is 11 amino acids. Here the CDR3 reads CASGQGYGYTF. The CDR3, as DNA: TGTGCTAGTGGACAGGGATATGGCTACACCTTC.

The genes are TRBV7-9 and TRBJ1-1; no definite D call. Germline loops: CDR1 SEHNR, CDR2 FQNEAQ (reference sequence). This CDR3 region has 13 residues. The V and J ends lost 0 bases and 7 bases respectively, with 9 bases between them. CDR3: CASSLATEFEAFF. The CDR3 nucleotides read TGTGCCAGCAGCTTAGCTACTGAGTTTGAAGCTTTCTTT.

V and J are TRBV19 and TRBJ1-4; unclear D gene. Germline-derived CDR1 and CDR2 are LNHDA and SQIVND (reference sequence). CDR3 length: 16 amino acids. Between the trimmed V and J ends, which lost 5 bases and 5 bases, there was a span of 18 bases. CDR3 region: CASSSGTLPVNEKLFF. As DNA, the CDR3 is TGTGCCAGTAGTTCAGGAACCCTCCCCGTGAATGAAAAACTGTTTTTT.

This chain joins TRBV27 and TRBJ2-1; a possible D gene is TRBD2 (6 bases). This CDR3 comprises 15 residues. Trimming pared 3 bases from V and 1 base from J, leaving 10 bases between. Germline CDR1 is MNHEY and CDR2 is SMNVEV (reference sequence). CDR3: CASSLAGRSYNEQFF. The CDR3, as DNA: TGTGCCAGCAGTTTGGCGGGGAGGTCCTACAATGAGCAGTTCTTC.

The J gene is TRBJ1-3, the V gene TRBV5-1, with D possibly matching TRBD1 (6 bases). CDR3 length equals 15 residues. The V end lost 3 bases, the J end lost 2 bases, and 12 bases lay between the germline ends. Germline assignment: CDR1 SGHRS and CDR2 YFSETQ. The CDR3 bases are TGCGCCAGCAGCTACCGAACAGGGACTGGAAACACCATATATTTT. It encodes CASSYRTGTGNTIYF.

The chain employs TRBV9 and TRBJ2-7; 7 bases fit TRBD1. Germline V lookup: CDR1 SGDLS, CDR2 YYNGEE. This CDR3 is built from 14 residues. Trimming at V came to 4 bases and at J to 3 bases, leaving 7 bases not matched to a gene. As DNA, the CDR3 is TGTGCCAGCAGCCCAAGACAGGGTGGCTACGAGCAGTACTTC. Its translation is CASSPRQGGYEQYF.

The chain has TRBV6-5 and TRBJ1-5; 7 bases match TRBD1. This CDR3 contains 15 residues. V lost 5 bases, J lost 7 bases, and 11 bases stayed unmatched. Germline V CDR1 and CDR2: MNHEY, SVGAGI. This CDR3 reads CASSKTGVGGQPQHF. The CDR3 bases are TGTGCCAGCAGTAAAACAGGGGTTGGAGGACAGCCCCAGCATTTT.

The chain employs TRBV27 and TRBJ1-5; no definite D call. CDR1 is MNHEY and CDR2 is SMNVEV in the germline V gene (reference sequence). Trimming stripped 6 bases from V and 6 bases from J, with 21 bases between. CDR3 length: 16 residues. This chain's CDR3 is CASRPGLLGYGQPQHF. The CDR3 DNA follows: TGTGCCAGCAGGCCGGGTCTACTAGGGTATGGTCAGCCCCAGCATTTT.

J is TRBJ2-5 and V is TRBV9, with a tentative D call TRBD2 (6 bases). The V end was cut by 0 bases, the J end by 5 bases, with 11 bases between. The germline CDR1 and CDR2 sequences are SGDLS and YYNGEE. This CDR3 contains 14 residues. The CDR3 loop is CASSVGLGRETQYF. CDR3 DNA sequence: TGTGCCAGCAGCGTAGGACTAGGGCGGGAGACCCAGTACTTC.

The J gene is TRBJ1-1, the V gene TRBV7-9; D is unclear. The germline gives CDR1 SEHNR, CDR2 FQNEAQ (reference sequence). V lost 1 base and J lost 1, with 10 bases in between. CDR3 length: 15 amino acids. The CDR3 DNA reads TGTGCCAGCAGCTTAGGCGGGGTATCGAACACTGAAGCTTTCTTT. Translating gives CASSLGGVSNTEAFF.

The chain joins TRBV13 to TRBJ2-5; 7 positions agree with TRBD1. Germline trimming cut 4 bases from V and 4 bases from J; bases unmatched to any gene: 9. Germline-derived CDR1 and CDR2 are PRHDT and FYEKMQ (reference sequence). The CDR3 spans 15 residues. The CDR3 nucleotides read TGTGCCAGCAGCTCTACTACGGGACAGCTAGAGACCCAGTACTTC. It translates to CASSSTTGQLETQYF.

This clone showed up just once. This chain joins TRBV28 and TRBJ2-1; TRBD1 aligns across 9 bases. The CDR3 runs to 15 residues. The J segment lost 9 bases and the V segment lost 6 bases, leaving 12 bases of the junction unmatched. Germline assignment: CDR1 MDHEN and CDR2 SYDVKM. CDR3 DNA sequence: TGTGCCAGCAGGAAGTCCGGGACAGGGTTTAGTGAGCAGTTCTTC. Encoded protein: CASRKSGTGFSEQFF.

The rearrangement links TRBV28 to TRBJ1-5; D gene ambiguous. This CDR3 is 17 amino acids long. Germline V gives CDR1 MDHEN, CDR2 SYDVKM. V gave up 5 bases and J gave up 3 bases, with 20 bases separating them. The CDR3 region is CASSPSALSRLNQPQHF. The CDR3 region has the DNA TGTGCCAGCAGTCCCTCCGCACTGAGTAGACTCAATCAGCCCCAGCATTTT.

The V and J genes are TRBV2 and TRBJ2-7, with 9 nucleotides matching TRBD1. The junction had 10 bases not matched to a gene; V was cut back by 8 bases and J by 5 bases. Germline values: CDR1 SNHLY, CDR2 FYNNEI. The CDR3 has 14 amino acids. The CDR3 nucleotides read TGTGCCAGCTCTAATACAGGGGGCTCTAACGAGCAGTACTTC. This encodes CASSNTGGSNEQYF.

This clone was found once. The CDR3 DNA reads TGTGCCAGCAGCATTGGGACTAGCCTCCAAGAGACCCAGTACTTC. This translates into CASSIGTSLQETQYF. This chain uses TRBV9 with TRBJ2-5, with 9 bases identical to TRBD2. The V and J ends lost 4 bases and 1 base, in that order; junction bases with no gene match: 5. Germline CDR1 SGDLS, CDR2 YYNGEE. This CDR3 has 15 amino acids. Filled out from reference TRBV9 and TRBJ2-5, the complete variable domain reads DSGVTQTPKHLITATGQRVTLRCSPRSGDLSVYWYQQSLDQGLQFLIQYYNGEERAKGNILERFSAQQFPDLHSELNLSSLELGDSALYFCASSIGTSLQETQYFGPGTRLLVL.

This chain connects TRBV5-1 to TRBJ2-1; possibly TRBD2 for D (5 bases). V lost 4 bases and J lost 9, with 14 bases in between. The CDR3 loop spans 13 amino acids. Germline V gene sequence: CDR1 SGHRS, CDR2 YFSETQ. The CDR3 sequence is CASSADYRGEQFF. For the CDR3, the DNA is TGCGCCAGCAGCGCTGACTATCGTGGTGAGCAGTTCTTC.